One sample yielded the 10 T cell receptor beta chains listed below, sequenced in a study of cytomegalovirus exposure and HLA in healthy donors. TCRdb's table, derived via immunoSEQ multiplex PCR, lists solely in-frame clones and lacks some. The sample shows around 150,000 clones, 84% of them seen only once. Sequenced input: PBMCs. The receptors stem from a man aged 25-45 years in good health and CMV-seropositive.

With regard to this clone: The sample has other DNA sequences that encode this CDR3 too. J is TRBJ2-7 and V is TRBV5-5, with TRBD2 as a possible D gene (6 bases). CDR3 length equals 13 residues. V was clipped by 3 bases and J by 6 bases, with 13 bases between them. Germline CDR1 SGHKS, CDR2 YYEKEE (reference sequence). The CDR3 region is CASSWGLEGEQYF. The CDR3, as DNA: TGTGCCAGCAGCTGGGGACTGGAAGGCGAGCAGTACTTC.

The V gene is TRBV7-8, the J gene TRBJ1-2; D possibly corresponds to TRBD1 (5 bases). The ends were cut back, 1 base at V and 8 bases at J, with 26 bases in the middle. This CDR3 contains 18 residues. Per the germline V gene, CDR1 is SGHVS and CDR2 is FQNEAQ. CDR3 amino acids: CASSLVADGLLFKGGYTF. For the CDR3, the DNA is TGTGCCAGCAGCTTAGTCGCGGACGGATTATTGTTTAAGGGGGGCTACACCTTC.

The chain's CDR3 is CASSVDGTGSYEQYF. CDR3 DNA sequence: TGTGCCAGCAGCGTAGACGGGACAGGTTCCTACGAGCAGTACTTC. The chain joins TRBV9 to TRBJ2-7, with 8 bases that match TRBD1. The ends lost 0 bases at V and 1 base at J; junction bases unmatched: 3. Germline loops: CDR1 SGDLS, CDR2 YYNGEE. CDR3 length: 15 amino acids.

The CDR3 DNA reads TGTGCCATCAGTGAGCCGGGAATTCAGCCCCAGCATTTT. It translates to CAISEPGIQPQHF. The J gene is TRBJ1-5, the V gene TRBV10-3; D not certain. Germline CDR1 reads ENHRY; CDR2 reads SYGVKD. This CDR3 is 13 amino acids long. V gave up 2 bases and J gave up 6 bases, with 8 bases separating them.

The chain links TRBV5-5 to TRBJ1-3; possible D gene TRBD1, 5 bases. Germline loops: CDR1 SGHKS, CDR2 YYEKEE (reference sequence). The CDR3 spans 16 residues. Trimming stripped 4 bases from V and 0 bases from J, with 14 bases between. CDR3 sequence reads: CASSLPGAGSGNTIYF. DNA for the CDR3: TGTGCCAGCAGCCTTCCTGGGGCTGGCTCTGGAAACACCATATATTTT.

Only one count was recorded for this clone. The J gene is TRBJ1-6, the V gene TRBV2; TRBD1 might be the D (5 bases). Trimming cost V 4 bases and J 7 bases, with 14 bases left between them. Germline lookup yields CDR1 SNHLY and CDR2 FYNNEI. The CDR3 has 15 amino acids. The CDR3 loop is CASSGSGGSNSPLHF. DNA for the CDR3: TGTGCCAGCAGTGGGTCGGGGGGGAGCAATTCACCCCTCCACTTT.

The J gene is TRBJ1-1, the V gene TRBV7-9; D might be TRBD1 (5 bases). This CDR3 region has 14 residues. The germline V gene encodes CDR1 SEHNR and CDR2 FQNEAQ (reference sequence). V was shortened by 4 bases and J by 7 bases, with 16 bases between the two germline ends. CDR3 in DNA: TGTGCCAGCAGCTCCCCAGGAAAGACAGATGAAGCTTTCTTT. This gives the protein CASSSPGKTDEAFF.

The chain is built from TRBV11-3 and TRBJ2-3; 8 nucleotides align to TRBD2. The CDR3 is made up of 15 amino acids. Losses at the gene ends were 1 base for V and 2 bases for J; bases not matched to a gene: 2. Germline values: CDR1 SGHNT, CDR2 YENEEA. The CDR3 DNA reads as TGTGCCAGCAGCTTAGCGGGGGGGCCCACAGATACGCAGTATTTT. It yields the protein CASSLAGGPTDTQYF. Complete variable domain (other parts from reference TRBV11-3 and TRBJ2-3): EAGVVQSPRYKIIEKKQPVAFWCNPISGHNTLYWYLQNLGQGPELLIRYENEEAVDDSQLPKDRFSAERLKGVDSTLKIQPAELGDSAVYLCASSLAGGPTDTQYFGPGTRLTVL.

This chain joins TRBV5-6 and TRBJ2-1; a weak D match, TRBD1 (6 bases). CDR3 length: 16 amino acids. V lost 0 bases, J lost 5 bases, and 15 bases lay in between. The germline CDR1 and CDR2 sequences are SGHDT and YYEEEE. The CDR3 is CASSLGPGVGDNEQFF. The CDR3 nucleotides read TGTGCCAGCAGCTTGGGTCCAGGGGTGGGAGACAATGAGCAGTTCTTC.

This clone was seen just once. The chain combines TRBV2 with TRBJ2-3; 9 bases are shared with TRBD2. The CDR3 length is 16 residues. Trimming removed 4 bases from V and 3 bases from J; junction bases left unmatched: 8. CDR1 and CDR2 from the germline V gene are SNHLY and FYNNEI. The CDR3 DNA reads as TGTGCCAGCAGTGGGCCTAGCGGGGACAAAACAGATACGCAGTATTTT. Its translation is CASSGPSGDKTDTQYF.